This T cell receptor (beta chain) was recorded in a study of technical replicates of blood from a handful of donors. The assay was immunoSEQ multiplex PCR, and TCRdb's table has in-frame clones only and misses some. The sample consists of tens of thousands of clones, roughly 93% of them appearing once. The CDR3 is 15 amino acids. Germline V CDR1 and CDR2: MNHNS, SASEGT. V gave up 7 bases and J gave up 6 bases; unmatched junction bases: 11. The sequence was obtained from a human donor in good health. The sample taken for sequencing was T cells isolated from PBMCs. The chain recombines TRBV6-1 with TRBJ2-1; TRBD1 aligns across 8 bases. CDR3 in amino acids: CASTVALGTGNEQFF. The CDR3, as DNA: TGTGCCAGCACCGTTGCGCTTGGGACAGGCAATGAGCAGTTCTTC.